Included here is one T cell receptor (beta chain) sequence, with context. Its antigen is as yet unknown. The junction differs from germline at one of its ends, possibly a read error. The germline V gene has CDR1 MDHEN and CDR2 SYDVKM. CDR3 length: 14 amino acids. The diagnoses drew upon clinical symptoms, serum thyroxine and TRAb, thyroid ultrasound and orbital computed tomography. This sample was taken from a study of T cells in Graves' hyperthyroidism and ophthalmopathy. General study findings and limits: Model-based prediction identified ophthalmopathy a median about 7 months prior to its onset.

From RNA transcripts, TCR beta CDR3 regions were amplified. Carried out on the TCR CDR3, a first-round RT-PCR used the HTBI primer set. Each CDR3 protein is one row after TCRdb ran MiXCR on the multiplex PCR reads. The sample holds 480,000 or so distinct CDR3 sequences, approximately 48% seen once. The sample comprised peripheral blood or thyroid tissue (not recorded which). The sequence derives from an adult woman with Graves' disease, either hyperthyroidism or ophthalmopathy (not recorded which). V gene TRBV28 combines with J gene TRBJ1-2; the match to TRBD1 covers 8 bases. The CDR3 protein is CACSRGPNLGGYTF. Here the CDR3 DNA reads TGTGCCTGCAGCAGGGGGCCCAATCTGGGTGGCTACACCTTC.